A selection of T cell receptor beta chains follows, all from one sample in a study of cytomegalovirus exposure and HLA in healthy donors. Clones were read by immunoSEQ multiplex PCR, and TCRdb kept only the in-frame ones, dropping some. The sample lists about 38,000 clones, 66% occurring once. The sample comprised PBMCs. These receptors came from a man in his fifties or sixties in good health and CMV-seropositive. The CDR3 runs from the conserved cysteine through the conserved F or W. The D gene is left open where the match is weak. Not all rows give a size; the values are once, few, many and, for expanded clones, a class.

V gene,D gene,J gene,CDR3 length,clone size,CDR3 DNA,CDR3 protein
TRBV12-5,.,TRBJ2-1,11,.,TGTGCTAGTGGTTTGAAGTACTCGCAGTTCTTC,CASGLKYSQFF
TRBV4-1,TRBD2,TRBJ2-7,19,.,TGCGCCAGCAGCCACCCGGGACTAGCGGGGGGGCCGAGCTCCTACGAGCAGTACTTC,CASSHPGLAGGPSSYEQYF
TRBV4-3,.,TRBJ1-2,15,.,TGCGCCAGCAGCCCAGGGGCGGGGGTCAACTATGGCTACACCTTC,CASSPGAGVNYGYTF
TRBV2,.,TRBJ1-1,15,.,TGTGCCAGCAGCATGAGAGAGCGTTTGGGCACTGAAGCTTTCTTT,CASSMRERLGTEAFF
TRBV27,.,TRBJ2-7,13,.,TGTGCCAGCAGTTTATTTCCCGGGAGCGAGCAGTACTTC,CASSLFPGSEQYF
TRBV6-5,.,TRBJ1-2,15,.,TGTGCCAGCAGTTACTCGGATACCGGACAGAAGGGCTACACCTTC,CASSYSDTGQKGYTF
TRBV4-1,.,TRBJ2-2,20,.,TGCGCCAGCAGCTCATCACCTTCCGGGACACCCACAACGAACACCGGGGAGCTGTTTTTT,CASSSSPSGTPTTNTGELFF
TRBV5-4,TRBD2,TRBJ2-3,16,.,TGTGCCAGCAGCTCGGCTAGCGGGGGGGCTACAGATACGCAGTATTTT,CASSSASGGATDTQYF
TRBV6-5,TRBD1,TRBJ1-1,14,few,TGTGCCAGCAGCGTCCAGAGGACAGGAGTCGAAGCTTTCTTT,CASSVQRTGVEAFF
TRBV2,.,TRBJ2-7,13,.,TGTGCCAGCAGTGAAGGTGGGACAAACGAGCAGTACTTC,CASSEGGTNEQYF
TRBV5-1,TRBD1,TRBJ1-1,15,.,TGCGCCAGCAGCTCCCGGACAGGGGAGAACACTGAAGCTTTCTTT,CASSSRTGENTEAFF
TRBV7-3,TRBD1,TRBJ2-3,12,.,TGTGCCAGCAGCCTCCGACAGGGAACGCAGTATTTT,CASSLRQGTQYF
TRBV9,.,TRBJ1-1,12,.,TGTGCCAGCAGTGGGGCGGGGACTGAAGCTTTCTTT,CASSGAGTEAFF
TRBV29-1,.,TRBJ2-2,16,few,TGCAGCGTTGATCCTACGGAGGCAGAACTCACCGGGGAGCTGTTTTTT,CSVDPTEAELTGELFF
TRBV2,TRBD1,TRBJ1-2,12,few,TGTGCCAGCACCGGGACAGGGGATGGCTACACCTTC,CASTGTGDGYTF
TRBV6-5,.,TRBJ2-6,16,.,TGTGCCAGCAGTTCCCCCGGGGGGCCTGGGGCCAACGTCCTGACTTTC,CASSSPGGPGANVLTF
TRBV6-5,TRBD1,TRBJ1-5,14,few,TGTGCCAGCAGTTCGGGACAGAGCAATCAGCCCCAGCATTTT,CASSSGQSNQPQHF
TRBV7-9,TRBD1,TRBJ1-2,15,.,TGTGCCAGCAGCTTGGACAGGGAAGCTAACTATGGCTACACCTTC,CASSLDREANYGYTF
TRBV7-2,.,TRBJ1-2,15,.,TGTGCCAGCAGCTTAGCCGGAGGGGGGGAGGATGGCTACACCTTC,CASSLAGGGEDGYTF
TRBV9,TRBD1,TRBJ2-7,14,.,TGTGCCAGCAGCGTGGTCGACAGGGGATACGAGCAGTACTTC,CASSVVDRGYEQYF
TRBV7-3,TRBD2,TRBJ2-7,14,.,TGTGCCAGCAGCCCTCGCGGGGGGTCTCTCGAGCAGTACTTC,CASSPRGGSLEQYF
TRBV4-1,TRBD1,TRBJ2-3,16,.,TGCGCCAGCACTTTTCGTTGGACAGGGGGCACAGATACGCAGTATTTT,CASTFRWTGGTDTQYF
TRBV2,.,TRBJ1-1,12,.,TGTGCCAGCAGTTTAAGACAGGAGGCGGCTTTCTTT,CASSLRQEAAFF
TRBV10-3,.,TRBJ1-4,15,medium-sized,TGTGCCATCAGTGACCCAGATATCACTAATGAAAAACTGTTTTTT,CAISDPDITNEKLFF
TRBV19,TRBD1,TRBJ1-6,15,.,TGTGCCAGTAGTCCCGAGACAGGGAGTAATTCACCCCTCCACTTT,CASSPETGSNSPLHF
TRBV28,.,TRBJ2-7,13,.,TGTGCCAGCCTCCCAGGGGCTGCCTACGAGCAGTACTTC,CASLPGAAYEQYF
TRBV7-2,TRBD2,TRBJ2-3,16,.,TGTGCCAGCAGCTTAACCCCTAGCGGATTCACAGATACGCAGTATTTT,CASSLTPSGFTDTQYF
TRBV6-5,TRBD2,TRBJ2-2,16,.,TGTGCCAGCAGTTACTCGTCTAGCGGGGGTCCCGGGGAGCTGTTTTTT,CASSYSSSGGPGELFF
TRBV5-1,.,TRBJ2-2,14,.,TGCGCCAGCATCAGGGATTCAAGCACCGGGGAGCTGTTTTTT,CASIRDSSTGELFF
TRBV7-2,.,TRBJ2-3,15,few,TGTGCCAGCAGCCCCCGGGACTTAAGCACAGATACGCAGTATTTT,CASSPRDLSTDTQYF
TRBV11-2,TRBD1,TRBJ1-4,15,few,TGTGCCAGCAGCGGAGGGACAGGGGGTGGTGAAAAACTGTTTTTT,CASSGGTGGGEKLFF
TRBV10-3,TRBD1,TRBJ2-7,13,.,TGTGCCATCGGGGACAGGGGGGAAAACGAGCAGTACTTC,CAIGDRGENEQYF
TRBV6-5,TRBD1,TRBJ1-1,15,.,TGTGCCAGCAGCAAGACGACAGGGTGGTGGACTGAAGCTTTCTTT,CASSKTTGWWTEAFF
TRBV6-5,.,TRBJ2-6,16,few,TGTGCCAGCAGTTACTCGAGACAGGCTGGGGCCAACGTCCTGACTTTC,CASSYSRQAGANVLTF
TRBV4-1,.,TRBJ1-2,15,.,TGCGCCAGCAGCCAAGACGGACAGCCGGCCTATGGCTACACCTTC,CASSQDGQPAYGYTF
TRBV6-5,.,TRBJ1-1,13,.,TGTGCCAGCAGGTCAACTATGAACACTGAAGCTTTCTTT,CASRSTMNTEAFF
TRBV5-6,TRBD1,TRBJ1-4,14,.,TGTGCCAGCAGCAACAGGGGCGCCGGGGAAAAACTGTTTTTT,CASSNRGAGEKLFF
TRBV4-1,.,TRBJ2-7,13,few,TGCGCCAGCAGCCAAGGCGTCTCCTACGAGCAGTACTTC,CASSQGVSYEQYF
TRBV2,TRBD1,TRBJ1-2,16,.,TGTGCCAGCAGTGAAAATGAGGGGACAGGCGCTTATGGCTACACCTTC,CASSENEGTGAYGYTF
TRBV9,TRBD1,TRBJ1-2,15,once,TGTGCCAGCAGCGTCACCGGGACAGGGGCGTATGGCTACACCTTC,CASSVTGTGAYGYTF
TRBV6-6,.,TRBJ2-7,16,.,TGTGCCAGCAGCCTGGCAGGGGGGCGAGGCTCCTACGAGCAGTACTTC,CASSLAGGRGSYEQYF
TRBV13,TRBD2,TRBJ2-1,15,.,TGTGCCAGCAGTCGCAGCGGGGGTCCCTACAATGAGCAGTTCTTC,CASSRSGGPYNEQFF
TRBV6-6,TRBD1,TRBJ1-3,16,few,TGTGCCAGCAGTTACTTGCCGAGGGGGCATGGAAACACCATATATTTT,CASSYLPRGHGNTIYF
TRBV28,.,TRBJ2-2,13,.,TGTGCCAGCATGACAGTCAACACCGGGGAGCTGTTTTTT,CASMTVNTGELFF
TRBV4-3,.,TRBJ2-4,15,.,TGCGCCAGCAGCCAAGTGCACAGGGTGTCGGACATTCAGTACTTC,CASSQVHRVSDIQYF
TRBV19,.,TRBJ2-7,14,.,TGTGCCTCACAGGGAAACGGGGCATCCTACGAGCAGTACTTC,CASQGNGASYEQYF